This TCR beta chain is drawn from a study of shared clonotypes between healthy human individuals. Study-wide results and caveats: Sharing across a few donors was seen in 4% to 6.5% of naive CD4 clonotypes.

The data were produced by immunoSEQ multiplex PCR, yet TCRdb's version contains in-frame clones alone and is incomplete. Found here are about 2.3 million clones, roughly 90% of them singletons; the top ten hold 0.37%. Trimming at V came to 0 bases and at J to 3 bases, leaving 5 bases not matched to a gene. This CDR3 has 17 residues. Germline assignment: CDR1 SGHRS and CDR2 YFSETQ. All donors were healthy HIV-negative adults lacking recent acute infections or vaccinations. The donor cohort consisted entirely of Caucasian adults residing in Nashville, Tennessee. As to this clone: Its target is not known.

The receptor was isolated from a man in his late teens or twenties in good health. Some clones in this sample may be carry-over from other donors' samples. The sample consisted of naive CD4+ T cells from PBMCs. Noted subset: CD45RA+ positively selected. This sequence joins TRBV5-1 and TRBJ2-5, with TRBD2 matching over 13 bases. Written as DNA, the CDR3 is TGCGCCAGCAGCTTGGGACTAGCGGGAGGCCTCAAAGAGACCCAGTACTTC. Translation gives CASSLGLAGGLKETQYF.